The present T cell receptor beta chain was sequenced within a study of T cell responses to AZD1222 COVID-19 vaccine. Points from the study as a whole: Of the AZD1222 recipients, only 5 or 6 were seropositive at baseline.

Sequencing used immunoSEQ multiplex PCR; TCRdb keeps in-frame clones, though not all of them. The sample has roughly 150,000 clones, over 75% seen once; the top ten hold about 6.9%. With regard to this clone: Its matching antigen is unknown.

The source is an adult in good health. This specimen was peripheral blood, taken on day 0 of AZD1222 vaccination.

For the CDR3, the DNA is TGTGCCAGCAGCCAATCCGAGGGGCTGGCAGATACGCAGTATTTT. This translates into CASSQSEGLADTQYF. The V and J genes are TRBV4-2 and TRBJ2-3; D is perhaps TRBD1 or TRBD2 (5 bases each). Trimming shortened V by 2 bases and J by 4 bases, and 13 bases separated the two germline ends. Per the germline V gene, CDR1 is LGHNA and CDR2 is YNFKEQ. The CDR3 is 15 residues long.